These 18 T cell receptor beta chains were all obtained from the same sample, sequenced in a study of T cells in Graves' hyperthyroidism and ophthalmopathy (dated by TCRdb to between 2019 and 2020). Libraries were constructed by multiplex PCR. Sequencing used an Illumina HiSeq 2000. The TCR beta CDR3 regions were amplified from RNA transcripts. A first-round RT-PCR of the TCR CDR3 used the HTBI primer set with the Qiagen OneStep RT-PCR kit. In TCRdb, the public reads were trimmed at Q25 with fastp and aligned with MiXCR, with productive beta chains retained. Here each entry gathers all rows of one CDR3 protein and keeps the most common genes and DNA. Counted in this sample were 250,000 to 300,000 distinct CDR3 sequences; about 14% of them appeared once. The biggest ten clones account for more than 7.5% of the sample. The sequenced sample was blood. These receptors were collected from a woman aged 25 to 39 with Graves' hyperthyroidism that later progressed to Graves' ophthalmopathy.

This clonotype was detected ten times or more. The chain recombines TRBV10-3 with TRBJ2-6; D tentatively fits TRBD1 or TRBD2 (5 bases each). CDR1 and CDR2 from the germline V gene are ENHRY and SYGVKD. The CDR3 covers 18 residues. Deletions cut 10 bases from V and 0 bases from J, with 22 bases between. The CDR3 sequence: CATGRGDYLSSGANVLTF. Here the CDR3 DNA reads TGTGCCACTGGGAGAGGGGATTACTTGAGCTCTGGGGCCAACGTCCTGACTTTC.

The chain has TRBV4-1 and TRBJ2-7, with 9 bases lining up with TRBD2. CDR3 size: 14 residues. In germline, CDR1 is MGHRA, CDR2 YSYEKL. V gave up 7 bases and J gave up 5 bases; unmatched junction bases: 9. The chain's CDR3 is CASTGLAQTHEQYF. The CDR3 bases are TGCGCCAGCACCGGACTAGCGCAGACCCACGAGCAGTACTTC.

This clonotype showed up many times. This chain links TRBV18 with TRBJ2-7; no reliable D call. Trimming took off 3 bases at V and 2 bases at J, with 8 bases between the two ends. CDR1 and CDR2 (germline): KGHSH, LQKENI. This CDR3 has 13 residues. CDR3 coding DNA: TGTGCCAGCTCACCGGTCGGGCCCTACGAGCAGTACTTC. Residues: CASSPVGPYEQYF.

This chain uses TRBV28 with TRBJ2-5, with 9 bases aligning to TRBD1. The CDR3 loop spans 17 amino acids. Germline CDR1 and CDR2: MDHEN and SYDVKM. Germline trimming cut 7 bases from V and 4 bases from J; bases unmatched to any gene: 16. The CDR3 DNA follows: TGTGCCAGCAATCCCGGTCCGGGACAGGGAGAGGTAGAGACCCAGTACTTC. Amino acids: CASNPGPGQGEVETQYF.

This clonotype was recorded a few times. This chain joins TRBV19 and TRBJ1-5; D uncertain. Per the germline V gene, CDR1 is LNHDA and CDR2 is SQIVND (reference sequence). V was clipped by 7 bases and J by 4 bases, with 17 bases between them. The CDR3 contains 15 residues. The CDR3 DNA follows: TGTGCCAGTACCGAAGGGATAACCCCAAATCAGCCCCAGCATTTT. Its protein is CASTEGITPNQPQHF. Full variable domain (remainder filled in from reference TRBV19 and TRBJ1-5): DGGITQSPKYLFRKEGQNVTLSCEQNLNHDAMYWYRQDPGQGLRLIYYSQIVNDFQKGDIAEGYSVSREKKESFPLTVTSAQKNPTAFYLCASTEGITPNQPQHFGDGTRLSIL.

The CDR3 DNA is TGTGCCAGCAGTTTGGGGGGTGCTAACTATGGCTACACCTTC. Amino acid sequence: CASSLGGANYGYTF. J is TRBJ1-2 and V is TRBV28, with D perhaps TRBD1 (5 bases). The germline gives CDR1 MDHEN, CDR2 SYDVKM. This CDR3 spans 14 amino acids. Deletions cut 3 bases from V and 0 bases from J, with 8 bases between.

The J gene is TRBJ2-1, the V gene TRBV24-1, with 7 bases aligning to TRBD2. The CDR3 contains 19 residues. Germline V gene lookup returns CDR1 KGHDR and CDR2 SFDVKD. With V trimmed by 7 bases and J by 7 bases, 24 bases remained unmatched. The CDR3 coding sequence is TGTGCCACCAGCCTTAAGGGACCCTCCAGTGCGGGAGTGAGGAATGAGCAGTTCTTC. Translation: CATSLKGPSSAGVRNEQFF.

This clonotype was found many times. V usage is TRBV7-2 and J usage is TRBJ2-5; maybe TRBD2 (7 bases). This CDR3 is built from 17 residues. Germline assignment: CDR1 SGHTA and CDR2 FQGNSA. Between the trimmed V and J ends, which lost 0 bases and 0 bases, there was a span of 14 bases. In DNA form, the CDR3 reads TGTGCCAGCAGCTTAGCCCCCGGAGGGGGGGACCAAGAGACCCAGTACTTC. It is translated as CASSLAPGGGDQETQYF.

This clonotype has at least ten counts. V is TRBV7-9 and J is TRBJ2-1, with 9 bases identical to TRBD2. Germline CDR1 and CDR2: SEHNR and FQNEAQ (reference sequence). The CDR3 is 16 residues long. The ends lost 2 bases at V and 2 bases at J; junction bases unmatched: 4. CDR3 sequence (DNA): TGTGCCAGCAGCTTATCGACTAGCGGACCCTACAATGAGCAGTTCTTC. The encoded protein is CASSLSTSGPYNEQFF.

This clonotype was observed many times. The chain recombines TRBV20-1 with TRBJ2-1, with TRBD2 identical over 11 bases. This CDR3 spans 15 amino acids. Germline V gene lookup returns CDR1 DFQATT and CDR2 SNEGSKA (reference sequence). V dropped 5 bases and J dropped 4; count of bases not matched to a gene: 7. CDR3 nucleotides: TGCAGTGCTCCATCGACTAGCGGGAATTACAATGAGCAGTTCTTC. Its translation: CSAPSTSGNYNEQFF.

In its sample, this clonotype was seen a few times. Relative to the germline gene, one junction end is altered; a read error may explain this. The rearrangement links TRBV4-1 to TRBJ1-5, with D possibly being TRBD1 (5 bases). Germline values: CDR1 MGHRA, CDR2 YSYEKL. The CDR3 has 13 residues. The CDR3 DNA follows: TGCGCCGGCAGCCAAGGGGAGGTGGGGCCCCAGCATTTT. Translated: CAGSQGEVGPQHF.

This clonotype was seen repeatedly, ten times or more. Here the CDR3 DNA reads TGTGCCAGCAGTTTGGGCAGCGAAGGGGGCCAAGAGACCCAGTACTTC. Protein product: CASSLGSEGGQETQYF. This chain joins TRBV12-3 or TRBV12-4 and TRBJ2-5; D is possibly TRBD1 (6 bases). Trimming cost V 3 bases and J 1 base, with 15 bases left between them. The CDR3 sequence is 16 residues long.

This chain joins TRBV4-3 and TRBJ2-5, with D unclear. The germline V and J ends were trimmed by 3 bases and 0 bases, with 11 bases remaining between them. Germline lookup yields CDR1 LGHNA and CDR2 YSLEER. This CDR3 has 15 amino acids. The CDR3 sequence: CASSHTRRDQETQYF. In nucleotides, the CDR3 is TGCGCCAGCAGCCACACCAGACGGGACCAAGAGACCCAGTACTTC.

This clonotype was counted ten times or more. This rearrangement joins TRBV2 to TRBJ2-7; no firm D call. Germline CDR1 SNHLY, CDR2 FYNNEI. This CDR3 comprises 13 residues. V was trimmed by 6 bases and J by 2 bases, leaving 11 bases between them. CDR3 amino acids: CASRGGRTYEQYF. Written as DNA, the CDR3 is TGTGCCAGCAGGGGTGGTCGAACCTACGAGCAGTACTTC. The full variable domain, its missing parts supplied by reference TRBV2 and TRBJ2-7, is EPEVTQTPSHQVTQMGQEVILRCVPISNHLYFYWYRQILGQKVEFLVSFYNNEISEKSEIFDDQFSVERPDGSNFTLKIRSTKLEDSAMYFCASRGGRTYEQYFGPGTRLTVT.

This clonotype was detected ten times or more. The chain combines TRBV3-1 with TRBJ2-1, with D possibly TRBD1 on 6 matching bases. V was trimmed by 1 base and J by 4 bases, leaving 17 bases between them. Germline V lookup: CDR1 LGHDT, CDR2 YNNKEL (reference sequence). This CDR3 contains 17 residues. This CDR3 is CASSQVGGQNLYNEQFF. CDR3 nucleotides: TGTGCCAGCAGCCAAGTAGGAGGACAGAACCTATACAATGAGCAGTTCTTC.

This clonotype was seen many times. The gene calls are TRBV2 and TRBJ1-2, with TRBD1 as a possible D gene (5 bases). The CDR3 sequence is 16 residues long. Germline V lookup: CDR1 SNHLY, CDR2 FYNNEI. V was clipped by 6 bases and J by 4 bases, with 21 bases between them. The CDR3 spells CASRPPPGGGGYGYTF. The CDR3, as DNA: TGTGCCAGCAGGCCCCCCCCTGGGGGGGGAGGCTATGGCTACACCTTC.

The J gene is TRBJ2-1, the V gene TRBV5-1; the D is unclear. In germline, CDR1 is SGHRS, CDR2 YFSETQ. The CDR3 contains 13 residues. V lost 2 bases and J 7 bases, leaving 10 bases between the germline ends. This chain's CDR3 is CASSFWPGNEQFF. Here the CDR3 DNA reads TGCGCCAGCAGCTTCTGGCCCGGGAATGAGCAGTTCTTC.

This clonotype was seen ten or more times. V and J are TRBV4-1 and TRBJ2-5; no reliable D call. This CDR3 is built from 13 residues. Germline values: CDR1 MGHRA, CDR2 YSYEKL. V dropped 1 base and J dropped 4 bases, with 7 bases sitting between them. The CDR3 here is CASSQVDRETQYF. CDR3 coding DNA: TGCGCCAGCAGCCAAGTGGACCGAGAGACCCAGTACTTC.